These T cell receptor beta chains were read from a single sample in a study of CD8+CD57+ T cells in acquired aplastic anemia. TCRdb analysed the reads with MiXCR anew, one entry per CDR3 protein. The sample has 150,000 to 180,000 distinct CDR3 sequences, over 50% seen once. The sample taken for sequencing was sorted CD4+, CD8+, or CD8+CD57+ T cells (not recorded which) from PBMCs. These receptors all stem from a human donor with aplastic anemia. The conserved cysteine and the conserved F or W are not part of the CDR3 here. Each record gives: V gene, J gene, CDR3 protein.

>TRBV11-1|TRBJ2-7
ASSLRDLADEQY
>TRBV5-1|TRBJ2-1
ASSLARGSTYNEQF
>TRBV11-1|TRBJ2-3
ASSSTGQHTDTQY
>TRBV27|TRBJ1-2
ASSTGNGYT
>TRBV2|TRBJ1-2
ASTMVTANYGYT
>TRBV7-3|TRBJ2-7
ASSGTENEQY
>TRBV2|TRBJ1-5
ASSVGPTNQPQH
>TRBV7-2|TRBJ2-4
ASTSGNIQY
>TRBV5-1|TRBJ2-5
ASSRRTGEETQY
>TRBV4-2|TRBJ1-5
ASSQEARVGNQPQH
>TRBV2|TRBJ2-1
ASNRQGDRGEQF
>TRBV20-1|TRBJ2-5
SAPPGTSLDQTQY
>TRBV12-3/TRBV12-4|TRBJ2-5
ASSLQVQKETQY
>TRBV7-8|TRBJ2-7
ASSLIGHEQY
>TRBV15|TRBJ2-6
ATIPGDSGANVLT
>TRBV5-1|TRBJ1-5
ASSLEGAGQPQH
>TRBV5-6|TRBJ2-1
ASITGGAYNEQF
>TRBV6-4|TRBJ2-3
ASSVGSADTQY
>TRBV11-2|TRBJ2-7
ASSSGQGRRYEQY
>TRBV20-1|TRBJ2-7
SAMGNEQY
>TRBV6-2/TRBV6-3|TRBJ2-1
ASSYSYMGRGTYNEQF
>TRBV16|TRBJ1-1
ASSLSDRVRNTEAF
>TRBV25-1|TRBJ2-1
ASSEMDSYNEQF
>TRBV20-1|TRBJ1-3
SARDRGPQNSGNTIY
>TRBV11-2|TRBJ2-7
ASSTWEGPYEQY
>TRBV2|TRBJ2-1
ASNGGSRLGSHEQF
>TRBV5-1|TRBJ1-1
ASSLSVRTGRWTEAF
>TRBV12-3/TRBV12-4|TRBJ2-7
ASSLEGRDEQY
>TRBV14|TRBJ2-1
ASSRLAGAYNEQF
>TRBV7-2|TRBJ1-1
ASSSLLLVNTEAF
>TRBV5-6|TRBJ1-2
ASSPGGTNYGYT
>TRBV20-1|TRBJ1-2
RLGAAPLNYGYT
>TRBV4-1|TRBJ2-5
ASTLGTGAETQC
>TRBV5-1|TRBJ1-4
ASKSGTGDEKLF
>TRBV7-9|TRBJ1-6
ASSKANNSPLH
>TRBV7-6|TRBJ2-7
ASSPSQGYEQY
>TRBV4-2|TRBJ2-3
ASSPALGPPLDTQY
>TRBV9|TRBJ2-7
ASSSFGGSSYEQY
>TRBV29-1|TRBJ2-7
SVEGPDYSYEQY
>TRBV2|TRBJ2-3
ASSQARLGTQY
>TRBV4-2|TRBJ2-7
ASSQRADSYEQY
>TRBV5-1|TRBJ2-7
ASSPGKVISYEQY
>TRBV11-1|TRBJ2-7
ASSAEQEEY
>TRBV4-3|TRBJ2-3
ASSQGVGTDTQY
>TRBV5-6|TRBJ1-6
ASSLAGQGTNSPLH
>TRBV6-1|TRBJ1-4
ASGVGKRLF
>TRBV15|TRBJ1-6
ATSKKQGTTYNSPLH
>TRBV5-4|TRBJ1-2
ASSLEDSNYGYT
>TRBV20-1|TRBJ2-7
SALTGTGMYEQY
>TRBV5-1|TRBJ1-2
ASSFAEKGNGYT
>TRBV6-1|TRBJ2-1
ASSRTSGGLDTQF
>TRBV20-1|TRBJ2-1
SARGTAGVAEEQF
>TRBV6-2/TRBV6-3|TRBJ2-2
ASSYGPSGGPTGELF